The 3 T cell receptor beta chains given below trace back to one sample, sequenced in a study of cytomegalovirus exposure and HLA in healthy donors. A multiplex PCR was run with 60 Vbeta primers and 13 Jbeta primers. Assay: immunoSEQ multiplex PCR; the TCRdb copy retains only in-frame clones and omits some. The top ten clones hold about 8.1% of a sample with 130,000 or so clones, 82% of them seen once. The source material was PBMCs. These receptors were collected from a woman aged 45-60 years in good health and CMV-seropositive.

This rearrangement joins TRBV29-1 to TRBJ2-1; 7 nucleotides line up with TRBD2. Germline trimming cut 8 bases from V and 1 base from J; bases unmatched to any gene: 8. This CDR3 is 14 amino acids long. CDR1 SQVTM and CDR2 ANQGSEA come from the germline V gene. DNA for the CDR3: TGCAGCACCACGCAGCGGGGTTCCTACAATGAGCAGTTCTTC. Protein: CSTTQRGSYNEQFF.

The chain joins TRBV9 to TRBJ2-3; TRBD2 is a possible D gene (5 bases). This CDR3 has 15 residues. Germline V gene sequence: CDR1 SGDLS, CDR2 YYNGEE. Trimming left V 0 bases short and J 4 bases short, with 12 bases between. The CDR3 DNA follows: TGTGCCAGCAGCGTAGGAGGGAGTTGGGCAGATACGCAGTATTTT. Translation gives CASSVGGSWADTQYF.

The chain links TRBV5-1 to TRBJ2-5; a weak D match, TRBD2 (6 bases). Germline assignment: CDR1 SGHRS and CDR2 YFSETQ. The CDR3 spans 19 residues. Trimming removed 2 bases at V and 5 bases at J, with 28 bases between. CDR3 in amino acids: CASSLSPALGSGVRETQYF. DNA of the CDR3: TGCGCCAGCAGCTTATCACCTGCCCTGGGGTCGGGAGTGCGGGAGACCCAGTACTTC.